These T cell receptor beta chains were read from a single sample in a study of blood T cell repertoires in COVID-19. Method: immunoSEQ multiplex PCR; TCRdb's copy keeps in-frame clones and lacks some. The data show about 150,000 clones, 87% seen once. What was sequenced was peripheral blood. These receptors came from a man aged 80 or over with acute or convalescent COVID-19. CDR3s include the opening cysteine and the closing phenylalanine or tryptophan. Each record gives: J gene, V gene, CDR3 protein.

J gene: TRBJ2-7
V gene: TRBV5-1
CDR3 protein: CASSLGQGLGEQYF

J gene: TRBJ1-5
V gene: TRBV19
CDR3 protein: CASNEGVVSSQHF

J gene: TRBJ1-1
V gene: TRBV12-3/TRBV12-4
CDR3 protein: CASSYRGWEAFF

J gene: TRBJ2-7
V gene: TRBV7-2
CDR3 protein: CASSLSAGVEQYF

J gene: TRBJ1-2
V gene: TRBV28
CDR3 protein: CAVYRAANYGYTF

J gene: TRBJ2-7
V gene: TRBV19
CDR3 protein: CASSIILSYEQYF

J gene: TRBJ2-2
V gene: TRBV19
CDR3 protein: CASSPASGGPLFF

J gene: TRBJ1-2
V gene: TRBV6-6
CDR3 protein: CACSGVPNYGYTF

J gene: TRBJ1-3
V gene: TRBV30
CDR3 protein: CAWGTGNSGNTIYF

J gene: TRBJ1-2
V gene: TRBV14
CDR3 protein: CASSQDRGFGYTF